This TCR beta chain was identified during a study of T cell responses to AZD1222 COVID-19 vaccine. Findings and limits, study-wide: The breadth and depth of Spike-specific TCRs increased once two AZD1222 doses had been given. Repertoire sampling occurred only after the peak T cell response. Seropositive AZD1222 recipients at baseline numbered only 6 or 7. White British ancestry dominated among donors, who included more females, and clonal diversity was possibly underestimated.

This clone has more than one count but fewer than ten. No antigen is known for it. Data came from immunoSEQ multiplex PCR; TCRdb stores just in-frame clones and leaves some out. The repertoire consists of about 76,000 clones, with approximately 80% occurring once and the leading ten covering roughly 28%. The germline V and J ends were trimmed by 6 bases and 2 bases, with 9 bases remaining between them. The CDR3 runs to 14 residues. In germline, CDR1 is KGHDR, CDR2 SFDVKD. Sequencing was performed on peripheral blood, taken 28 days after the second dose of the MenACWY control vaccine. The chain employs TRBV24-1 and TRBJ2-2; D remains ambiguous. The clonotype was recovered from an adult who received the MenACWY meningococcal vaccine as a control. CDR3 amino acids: CATSFSDNTGELFF. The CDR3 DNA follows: TGTGCCACCAGTTTCTCGGACAACACCGGGGAGCTGTTTTTT.